This entry lists 5 T cell receptor beta chains sequenced from one sample in a study of blood T cell repertoires in COVID-19. Produced via immunoSEQ multiplex PCR; TCRdb's table is partial and in-frame only. The sample has more than 300,000 clones; 70% to 90% are singletons. The sample consisted of PBMCs or T cells enriched from blood (not recorded which). These receptors originate from a woman in her 30s who had recovered from COVID-19.

This chain connects TRBV7-6 to TRBJ1-2; 10 bases match TRBD1. CDR3 length: 15 amino acids. The V and J ends lost 5 bases and 3 bases, in that order; junction bases with no gene match: 6. Germline CDR1 is SGHVS and CDR2 is FNYEAQ. The CDR3 region is CASSVGDRGYYGYTF. Written as DNA, the CDR3 is TGTGCCAGCAGCGTCGGGGACAGGGGATACTATGGCTACACCTTC.

The rearrangement links TRBV6-5 to TRBJ2-1; TRBD2 aligns across 12 bases. Germline V gene data show CDR1 as MNHEY and CDR2 as SVGAGI. The CDR3 extends over 16 amino acids. J gave up 5 bases and V 4 bases, and 6 bases lay outside the gene matches. CDR3 sequence: CASSSSSGGANNEQFF. In DNA form, the CDR3 reads TGTGCCAGCAGTTCCTCTAGCGGGGGGGCCAACAATGAGCAGTTCTTC.

The chain employs TRBV5-1 and TRBJ1-1, with a weak D call TRBD1 (5 bases). Trimming left V 4 bases short and J 1 base short, with 14 bases between. Germline lookup yields CDR1 SGHRS and CDR2 YFSETQ. The CDR3 is 15 amino acids. CDR3 loop: CASSRTFGQNTEAFF. The DNA of the CDR3 is TGCGCCAGCAGCAGAACGTTCGGACAGAACACTGAAGCTTTCTTT.

The chain carries TRBV6-5 and TRBJ1-4, with D tentatively TRBD1 (5 bases). V was clipped by 5 bases and J by 4 bases, with 11 bases between them. CDR3 length: 14 residues. Germline CDR1 is MNHEY and CDR2 is SVGAGI. CDR3 DNA: TGTGCCAGCAGTCCAGGGCCCCTTAATGAAAAACTGTTTTTT. This translates into CASSPGPLNEKLFF.

V usage is TRBV18 and J usage is TRBJ2-7; 7 bases are a match to TRBD2. Germline V CDR1 and CDR2: KGHSH, LQKENI. This CDR3 has 14 residues. Trimming removed 3 bases from V and 5 bases from J; junction bases left unmatched: 7. CDR3 DNA: TGTGCCAGCTCACCTCGGACGGGGGGACACGAGCAGTACTTC. Its translation: CASSPRTGGHEQYF.